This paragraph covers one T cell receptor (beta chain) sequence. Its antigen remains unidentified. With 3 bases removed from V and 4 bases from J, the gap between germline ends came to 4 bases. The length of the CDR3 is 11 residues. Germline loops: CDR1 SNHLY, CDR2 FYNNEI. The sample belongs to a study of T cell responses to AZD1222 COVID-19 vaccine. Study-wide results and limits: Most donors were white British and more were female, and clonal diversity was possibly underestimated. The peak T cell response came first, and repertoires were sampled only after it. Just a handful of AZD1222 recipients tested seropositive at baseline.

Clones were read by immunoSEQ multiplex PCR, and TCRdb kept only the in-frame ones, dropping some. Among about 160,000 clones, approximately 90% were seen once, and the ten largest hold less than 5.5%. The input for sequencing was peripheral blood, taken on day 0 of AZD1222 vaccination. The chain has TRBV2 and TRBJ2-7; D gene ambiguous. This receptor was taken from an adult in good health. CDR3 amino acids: CASSDHYEQYF. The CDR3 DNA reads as TGTGCCAGCAGTGACCATTACGAGCAGTACTTC. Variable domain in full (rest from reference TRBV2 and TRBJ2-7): EPEVTQTPSHQVTQMGQEVILRCVPISNHLYFYWYRQILGQKVEFLVSFYNNEISEKSEIFDDQFSVERPDGSNFTLKIRSTKLEDSAMYFCASSDHYEQYFGPGTRLTVT.